This is a list of T cell receptor beta chains from one sample in a study of blood T cells in healthy people across ages. TCRdb used MiXCR to reprocess the 5' RACE reads, holding one entry per CDR3 protein. The sample comprises more than 650,000 distinct CDR3 sequences, roughly 53% of which are singletons, and roughly 40% rests with the top ten. Sequenced material: blood. The source is an elderly man in good health. The CDR3 runs from the conserved cysteine through the conserved F or W. Fields, in order: J gene, D gene, V gene, clone size, CDR3 DNA, CDR3 protein. A D gene is named only where the DNA matches it firmly. Size tells how often a clone was seen (once, few, many) or the class of an expanded clone, and some rows leave it out.

J: TRBJ1-2
D: -
V: TRBV12-3/TRBV12-4
size: -
DNA: TGTGCCAGCAGTTTAGCAGGCGTGGATGGCTACACCTTC
CDR3: CASSLAGVDGYTF

J: TRBJ2-1
D: -
V: TRBV5-1
size: -
DNA: TGTGCCAGCAGCTTGGCCGGGAGTACTGAGCAGTTCTTC
CDR3: CASSLAGSTEQFF

J: TRBJ2-3
D: -
V: TRBV6-6
size: few
DNA: TGTGCCAGCAGTTACCAGGGCGCAGATACGCAGTATTTT
CDR3: CASSYQGADTQYF

J: TRBJ1-4
D: -
V: TRBV20-1
size: -
DNA: TGCAGTGCTAGAGATCCGGGAAGTGGTGAAAAACTGTTTTTT
CDR3: CSARDPGSGEKLFF

J: TRBJ2-7
D: TRBD2
V: TRBV3-1
size: -
DNA: TGTGCCAGCAGCCGAGGGACTAGCGGGAGATGGTACGAGCAGTACTTC
CDR3: CASSRGTSGRWYEQYF

J: TRBJ2-3
D: TRBD2
V: TRBV5-5
size: -
DNA: TGTGCCAGCAGGCCTCTAGCGGTTAGCACAGATACGCAGTATTTT
CDR3: CASRPLAVSTDTQYF

J: TRBJ2-7
D: TRBD1
V: TRBV6-5
size: -
DNA: TGTGCCAGCCGTGGGTGGGACAGGGAGGTCAGTGAGCAGTACTTC
CDR3: CASRGWDREVSEQYF

J: TRBJ2-5
D: -
V: TRBV7-9
size: -
DNA: TGTGCCAGCAGCTTAGGTAGCGAGGGGACCCAGTACTTC
CDR3: CASSLGSEGTQYF

J: TRBJ2-7
D: -
V: TRBV10-3
size: -
DNA: -
CDR3: CAISVPPGQGEGEQYF

J: TRBJ2-7
D: -
V: TRBV20-1
size: -
DNA: TGCAGTGCTCATCACCCCCGGGGGGCGAAGTACGAGCAGTACTTC
CDR3: CSAHHPRGAKYEQYF

J: TRBJ1-2
D: TRBD1
V: TRBV6-1
size: -
DNA: TGTGCCAGCATCATTGGACAGGGTTACTATGGCTACACCTTC
CDR3: CASIIGQGYYGYTF

J: TRBJ2-7
D: -
V: TRBV18
size: -
DNA: TGTGCCAGCTCACCCCTGGGGCCAGGGCCGACCTACGAGCAGTACTTC
CDR3: CASSPLGPGPTYEQYF

J: TRBJ1-1
D: -
V: TRBV5-1
size: -
DNA: TGCGCCAGCAGCCCGCAGGGCCGTAGCGGGGCTGGCACTGAAGCTTTCTTT
CDR3: CASSPQGRSGAGTEAFF

J: TRBJ2-1
D: TRBD2
V: TRBV6-2/TRBV6-3
size: few
DNA: TGTGCCAGCACCCCCCGCGGGAGAGGTAGTGAGCAGTTCTTC
CDR3: CASTPRGRGSEQFF

J: TRBJ1-2
D: -
V: TRBV20-1
size: -
DNA: TGCAGTGCTAGAGATGCCGCCGTAGGCTATGGCTACACCTTC
CDR3: CSARDAAVGYGYTF

J: TRBJ2-7
D: TRBD1
V: TRBV18
size: -
DNA: TGTGCCAGCTCACCACTTACAGGGGAACCGAACTACGAGCAGTACTTC
CDR3: CASSPLTGEPNYEQYF

J: TRBJ2-3
D: -
V: TRBV24-1
size: -
DNA: TGTGCCACCAGTGATTTGCAACAGGCCGACGCGTATTTT
CDR3: CATSDLQQADAYF

J: TRBJ1-2
D: TRBD1
V: TRBV25-1
size: -
DNA: TGTGCCAGCAGTACACAGGGGGCCTCCGACTATGGCTACACCTTC
CDR3: CASSTQGASDYGYTF

J: TRBJ2-1
D: TRBD1
V: TRBV28
size: -
DNA: TGTGCCAGCAGCCCCGGGACAGGTTACTTCCACAGCTCCTACAATGAGCAGTTCTTC
CDR3: CASSPGTGYFHSSYNEQFF

J: TRBJ2-1
D: -
V: TRBV5-1
size: once
DNA: TGCGCCAGTAGCTTGGCGGGACTCCACCCTGGAAATGAGCAGTTCTTC
CDR3: CASSLAGLHPGNEQFF

J: TRBJ2-5
D: -
V: TRBV6-1
size: many
DNA: TGTGCCAGCAGTCTAATAGAGACCCAGTACTTC
CDR3: CASSLIETQYF

J: TRBJ2-1
D: TRBD2
V: TRBV24-1
size: -
DNA: TGTGCCACCGAAGGGACTAGCGGGAGGACAAAACTTATCAATGAGCAGTTCTTC
CDR3: CATEGTSGRTKLINEQFF

J: TRBJ2-1
D: -
V: TRBV20-1
size: -
DNA: TGCAGTGCTAGAGATCGAAGAAGGGGCAATGAGCAGTTCTTC
CDR3: CSARDRRRGNEQFF

J: TRBJ2-1
D: TRBD2
V: TRBV11-1
size: few
DNA: TGTGCCAGCAGCTTAGTTTTAGCGGGAGGGGTTCGCGACAATGAGCAGTTCTTC
CDR3: CASSLVLAGGVRDNEQFF

J: TRBJ2-4
D: TRBD2
V: TRBV29-1
size: few
DNA: TGCAGCGTCCGGGGGGGTCCGGACATTCAGTACTTC
CDR3: CSVRGGPDIQYF

J: TRBJ2-6
D: -
V: TRBV27
size: -
DNA: TGTGCCAGCAGTTTATTAGTCCCCGGGGCCAACGTCCTGACTTTC
CDR3: CASSLLVPGANVLTF

J: TRBJ1-6
D: TRBD1
V: TRBV4-3
size: -
DNA: TGCGCCAGCAGCCAAGAGCTAAGCCAGGGGGATCGTTCACCCCTCCACTTT
CDR3: CASSQELSQGDRSPLHF

J: TRBJ2-7
D: -
V: TRBV12-3/TRBV12-4
size: few
DNA: TGTGCCAGCAGCAAAAGGGCAGGGGCCGAGCAGTACTTC
CDR3: CASSKRAGAEQYF